The T cell receptor beta chain described here comes from a study of cytomegalovirus exposure and HLA in healthy donors. Whole-study context: Genotyping of 300 to 450 donors showed that roughly 83% belonged to the Caucasian-associated ancestry cluster. Findings and caveats of the study: It emerged from a later analysis that several of the most significant clusters appeared to be linked to common viral pathogens. Listed as cytomegalovirus-associated were over 150 TCR beta chains. One variant, a missense change in DCLRE1C, was linked in a later analysis to TCR beta V- and J-gene trimming.

This CDR3 has 16 residues. The J segment lost 7 bases and the V segment lost 4 bases, leaving 10 bases of the junction unmatched. CDR1 is SGHNT, CDR2 YYREEE, per germline (reference sequence). The primer mix had 60 Vbeta and 13 Jbeta primers. Here immunoSEQ multiplex PCR was the method, and the copy in TCRdb shows in-frame clones only, minus some. Of some 110,000 clones in the sample, approximately 78% are singletons; the top ten hold 22%. To note about this clone: Its target is not known.

The source of this sequence is a man between 25 and 39 years old in good health and CMV-seropositive. Sequences were obtained from PBMCs. The rearrangement joins TRBV5-4 to TRBJ2-1; 11 bases line up with TRBD1. CDR3 nucleotide sequence: TGTGCCAGCAGCCCGCCGGGGGACAGGGGGTTGAATGAGCAGTTCTTC. Translating it yields CASSPPGDRGLNEQFF.